This entry features one T cell receptor (beta chain) sequence. How the authors handled the data: For nucleated cells, counts were estimated from reference gene primer amplification. Repertoires were generated with immunoSEQ multiplex PCR, while TCRdb's copy carries only in-frame clones and drops some. The V and J calls and clone size are taken from that table; D and trimming were inferred from the DNA. The table lists about 190,000 clones, around 87% of them singletons. The sample comes from a study of blood T cell repertoires in COVID-19. The V gene's germline CDR1 is SQVTM and CDR2 ANQGSEA. V shed 3 bases and J shed 6 bases, with 9 bases lying between them. This CDR3 has 11 amino acids.

The source is a woman in her 30s with active or convalescent COVID-19. V and J are TRBV29-1 and TRBJ2-7; possibly TRBD2 for D (6 bases). Sequencing was performed on peripheral blood. The CDR3 sequence is CSVDGAGEQYF. For the CDR3, the DNA is TGCAGCGTTGACGGAGCGGGCGAGCAGTACTTC.